The rows below give T cell receptor beta chains drawn from one sample of a study of T cell changes during pregnancy in multiple sclerosis. Here immunoSEQ multiplex PCR was the method, and the copy in TCRdb shows in-frame clones only, minus some. The data contain almost 35,000 clones, approximately 87% of them singletons. Sequencing used CD8+ T cells from peripheral blood mononuclear cells, obtained after pregnancy. Receptors originate from a female donor with multiple sclerosis, enrolled in a pregnancy study. CDR3s include the opening cysteine and the closing phenylalanine or tryptophan. Fields, in order: D gene, J gene, clone size, V gene, CDR3 protein, CDR3 DNA. A D gene is named only where the DNA matches it firmly. The size field is filled for only some rows; it gives once, few, many or a size class.

d_call: NA
j_call: TRBJ2-6
clone_size: NA
v_call: TRBV9
cdr3_aa: CASSVGGSGANVLTF
cdr3_nt: TGTGCCAGCAGCGTGGGGGGCTCTGGGGCCAACGTCCTGACTTTC

d_call: TRBD1
j_call: TRBJ2-3
clone_size: NA
v_call: TRBV5-1
cdr3_aa: CASSPLLTGADGDTQYF
cdr3_nt: TGCGCCAGCAGCCCTCTTCTGACAGGGGCGGATGGAGATACGCAGTATTTT

d_call: TRBD1
j_call: TRBJ1-3
clone_size: NA
v_call: TRBV9
cdr3_aa: CASSVATRGTGVSGNTIYF
cdr3_nt: TGTGCCAGCAGCGTAGCTACTAGAGGGACAGGGGTCTCTGGAAACACCATATATTTT

d_call: NA
j_call: TRBJ1-3
clone_size: NA
v_call: TRBV4-2
cdr3_aa: CASSQDQEASGNTIYF
cdr3_nt: TGTGCCAGCAGCCAAGATCAGGAGGCCTCTGGAAACACCATATATTTT

d_call: NA
j_call: TRBJ2-7
clone_size: NA
v_call: TRBV19
cdr3_aa: CASSIWGYETGLSYEQYF
cdr3_nt: TGTGCCAGTAGTATATGGGGGTACGAGACAGGCCTCTCCTACGAGCAGTACTTC

d_call: NA
j_call: TRBJ1-1
clone_size: NA
v_call: TRBV29-1
cdr3_aa: CSVWALEAFF
cdr3_nt: TGCAGCGTGTGGGCCCTTGAAGCTTTCTTT

d_call: NA
j_call: TRBJ2-7
clone_size: NA
v_call: TRBV7-9
cdr3_aa: CASSLFPPVDSSYEQYF
cdr3_nt: TGTGCCAGCAGCTTGTTTCCCCCTGTAGACTCTTCCTACGAGCAGTACTTC

d_call: NA
j_call: TRBJ1-2
clone_size: NA
v_call: TRBV18
cdr3_aa: CASSPPLWRKAGYTF
cdr3_nt: TGTGCCAGCTCACCACCGCTTTGGAGAAAGGCTGGCTACACCTTC

d_call: NA
j_call: TRBJ1-4
clone_size: NA
v_call: TRBV14
cdr3_aa: CASSLSASSNEKLFF
cdr3_nt: TGTGCCAGCAGCCTAAGTGCCAGTTCTAATGAAAAACTGTTTTTT

d_call: NA
j_call: TRBJ2-1
clone_size: NA
v_call: TRBV7-6
cdr3_aa: CASSRTANTYNEQFF
cdr3_nt: TGTGCCAGCAGCCGGACAGCCAATACCTACAATGAGCAGTTCTTC

d_call: TRBD2
j_call: TRBJ2-7
clone_size: NA
v_call: TRBV9
cdr3_aa: CASSGTSGYEQYF
cdr3_nt: TGTGCCAGCAGCGGGACTAGCGGCTACGAGCAGTACTTC

d_call: NA
j_call: TRBJ2-1
clone_size: NA
v_call: TRBV9
cdr3_aa: CASSIQGNEQFF
cdr3_nt: TGTGCCAGCAGCATCCAGGGTAATGAGCAGTTCTTC

d_call: TRBD2
j_call: TRBJ2-7
clone_size: NA
v_call: TRBV13
cdr3_aa: CASSPGTSGEYEQYF
cdr3_nt: TGTGCCAGCAGCCCCGGGACTAGCGGGGAGTACGAGCAGTACTTC

d_call: NA
j_call: TRBJ1-2
clone_size: NA
v_call: TRBV19
cdr3_aa: CATSHQGTNYGYTF
cdr3_nt: TGTGCCACTTCACACCAGGGCACTAACTATGGCTACACCTTC

d_call: NA
j_call: TRBJ2-2
clone_size: once
v_call: TRBV5-1
cdr3_aa: CASSLQLPVSGELFF
cdr3_nt: TGCGCCAGCAGCTTACAATTGCCCGTTTCCGGGGAGCTGTTTTTT

d_call: TRBD2
j_call: TRBJ2-7
clone_size: NA
v_call: TRBV9
cdr3_aa: CASSVDSGPAYEQYF
cdr3_nt: TGTGCCAGCAGCGTAGATAGCGGGCCAGCCTACGAGCAGTACTTC

d_call: NA
j_call: TRBJ2-4
clone_size: once
v_call: TRBV5-1
cdr3_aa: CASSLDFRVDIQYF
cdr3_nt: TGCGCCAGCAGCTTGGATTTCAGGGTAGACATTCAGTACTTC

d_call: TRBD1
j_call: TRBJ2-5
clone_size: NA
v_call: TRBV27
cdr3_aa: CASSITGGETQYF
cdr3_nt: TGTGCCAGCAGTATCACAGGGGGAGAGACCCAGTACTTC

d_call: NA
j_call: TRBJ1-5
clone_size: NA
v_call: TRBV15
cdr3_aa: CATSRGGNSNQPQHF
cdr3_nt: TGTGCCACCAGCAGGGGGGGGAACAGCAATCAGCCCCAGCATTTT

d_call: NA
j_call: TRBJ1-3
clone_size: NA
v_call: TRBV4-1
cdr3_aa: CASSQVGGRRSGNTIYF
cdr3_nt: TGCGCCAGCAGCCAAGTAGGGGGAAGGCGCTCTGGAAACACCATATATTTT